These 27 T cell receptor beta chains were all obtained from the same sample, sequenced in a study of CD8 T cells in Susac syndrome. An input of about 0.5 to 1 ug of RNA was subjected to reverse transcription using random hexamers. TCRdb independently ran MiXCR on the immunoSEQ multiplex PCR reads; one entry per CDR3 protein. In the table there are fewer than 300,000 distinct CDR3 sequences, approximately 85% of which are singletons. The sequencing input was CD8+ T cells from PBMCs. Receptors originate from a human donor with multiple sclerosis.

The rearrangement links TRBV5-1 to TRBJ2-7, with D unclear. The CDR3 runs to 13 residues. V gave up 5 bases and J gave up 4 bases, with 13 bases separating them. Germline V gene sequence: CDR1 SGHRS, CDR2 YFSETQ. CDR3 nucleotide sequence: TGCGCCAGCAGAGTGGGGTCTTATTACGAGCAGTACTTC. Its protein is CASRVGSYYEQYF.

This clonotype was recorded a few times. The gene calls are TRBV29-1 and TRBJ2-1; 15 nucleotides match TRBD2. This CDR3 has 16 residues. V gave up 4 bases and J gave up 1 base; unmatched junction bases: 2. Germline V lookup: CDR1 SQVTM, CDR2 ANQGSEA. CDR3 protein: CSVAGLAGGSYNEQFF. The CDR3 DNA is TGCAGCGTTGCGGGACTAGCGGGAGGATCCTACAATGAGCAGTTCTTC.

This chain's CDR3 is CASNLGLMNTEAFF. The CDR3 nucleotides are TGTGCCAGCAACTTGGGACTCATGAACACTGAAGCTTTCTTT. The V and J genes are TRBV2 and TRBJ1-1; TRBD1 is a possible D gene (5 bases). The CDR3 runs to 14 residues. V was cut by 7 bases and J by 0 bases, with 12 bases left in between. Germline V gene sequence: CDR1 SNHLY, CDR2 FYNNEI.

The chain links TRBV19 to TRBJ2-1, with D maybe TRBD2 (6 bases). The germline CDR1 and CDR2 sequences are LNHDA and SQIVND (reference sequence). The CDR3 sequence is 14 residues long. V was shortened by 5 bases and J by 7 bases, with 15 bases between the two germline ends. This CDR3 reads CASSVGGAVNEQFF. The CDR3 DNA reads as TGTGCCAGTAGTGTGGGGGGAGCTGTGAATGAGCAGTTCTTC.

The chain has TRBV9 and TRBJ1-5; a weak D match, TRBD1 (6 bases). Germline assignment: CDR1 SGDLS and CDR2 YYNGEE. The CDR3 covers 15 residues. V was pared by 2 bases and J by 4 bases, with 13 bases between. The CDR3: CASSVGRGGNQPQHF. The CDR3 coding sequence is TGTGCCAGCAGCGTCGGCAGGGGAGGTAATCAGCCCCAGCATTTT.

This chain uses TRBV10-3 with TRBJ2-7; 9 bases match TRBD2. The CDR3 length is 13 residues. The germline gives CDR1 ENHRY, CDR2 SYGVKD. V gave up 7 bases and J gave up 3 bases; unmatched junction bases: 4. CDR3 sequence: CAITGREGYEQYF. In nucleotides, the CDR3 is TGTGCCATCACGGGGCGGGAGGGCTACGAGCAGTACTTC.

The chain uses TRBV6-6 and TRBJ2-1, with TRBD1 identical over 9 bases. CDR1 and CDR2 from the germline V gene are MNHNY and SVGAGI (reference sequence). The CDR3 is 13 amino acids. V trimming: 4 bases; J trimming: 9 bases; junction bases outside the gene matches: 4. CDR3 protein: CASSSGQGVEQFF. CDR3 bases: TGTGCCAGCAGTTCGGGACAGGGTGTTGAGCAGTTCTTC.

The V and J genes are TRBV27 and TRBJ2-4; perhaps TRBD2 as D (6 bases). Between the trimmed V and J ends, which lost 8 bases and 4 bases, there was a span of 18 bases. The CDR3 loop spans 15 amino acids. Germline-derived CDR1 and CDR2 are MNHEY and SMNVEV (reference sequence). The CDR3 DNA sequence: TGTGCCAGCGGTTCCGAAGGGACTTCAAAAAACATTCAGTACTTC. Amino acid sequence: CASGSEGTSKNIQYF.

In nucleotides, the CDR3 is TGTGCCAGTAGTCTGACTAGCGGGAGCGGGGTCACAGATACGCAGTATTTT. This sequence encodes CASSLTSGSGVTDTQYF. The J gene is TRBJ2-3, the V gene TRBV19; 12 nucleotides agree with TRBD2. CDR1 and CDR2 from the germline V gene are LNHDA and SQIVND (reference sequence). V shed 5 bases, J shed 2 bases, and the junction held 8 bases outside the gene matches. This CDR3 contains 17 residues.

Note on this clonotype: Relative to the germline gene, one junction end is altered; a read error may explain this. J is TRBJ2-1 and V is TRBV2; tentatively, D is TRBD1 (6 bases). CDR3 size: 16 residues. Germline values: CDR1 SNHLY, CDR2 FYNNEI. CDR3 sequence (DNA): TGTGCCAGCAGTAGGACCCGGGACAAAACTAACAATGGGCAGTTCTTC. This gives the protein CASSRTRDKTNNGQFF.

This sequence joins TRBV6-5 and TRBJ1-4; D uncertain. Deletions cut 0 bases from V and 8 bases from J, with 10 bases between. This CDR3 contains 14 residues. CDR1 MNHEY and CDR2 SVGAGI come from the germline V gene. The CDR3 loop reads CASSYSREGEKLFF. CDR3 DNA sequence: TGTGCCAGCAGTTACTCGAGAGAAGGAGAAAAACTGTTTTTT.

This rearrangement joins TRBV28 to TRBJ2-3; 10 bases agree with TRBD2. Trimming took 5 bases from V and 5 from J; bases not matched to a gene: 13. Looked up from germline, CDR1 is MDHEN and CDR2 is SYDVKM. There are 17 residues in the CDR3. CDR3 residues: CASSDIEREGPGDTQYF. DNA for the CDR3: TGTGCCAGCAGTGACATCGAGCGGGAGGGCCCGGGAGATACGCAGTATTTT.

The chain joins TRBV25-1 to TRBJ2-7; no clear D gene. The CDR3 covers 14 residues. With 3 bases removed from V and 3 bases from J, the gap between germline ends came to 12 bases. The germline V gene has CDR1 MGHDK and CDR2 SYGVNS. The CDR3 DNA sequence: TGTGCCAGCAGTGACCGAGCTCGGATCTACGAGCAGTACTTC. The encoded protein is CASSDRARIYEQYF.

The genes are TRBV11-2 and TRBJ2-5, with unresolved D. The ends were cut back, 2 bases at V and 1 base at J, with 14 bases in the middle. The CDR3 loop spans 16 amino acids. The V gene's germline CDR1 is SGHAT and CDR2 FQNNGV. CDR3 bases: TGTGCCAGCAGCTTACATCTCCCGAAAACCCAAGAGACCCAGTACTTC. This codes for CASSLHLPKTQETQYF.

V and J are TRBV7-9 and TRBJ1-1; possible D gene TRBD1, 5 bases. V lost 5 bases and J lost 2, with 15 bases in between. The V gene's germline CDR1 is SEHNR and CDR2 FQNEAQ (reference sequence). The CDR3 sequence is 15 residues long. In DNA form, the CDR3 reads TGTGCCAGCAGCCGTCCCCGGGACTTCAACACTGAAGCTTTCTTT. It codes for CASSRPRDFNTEAFF.

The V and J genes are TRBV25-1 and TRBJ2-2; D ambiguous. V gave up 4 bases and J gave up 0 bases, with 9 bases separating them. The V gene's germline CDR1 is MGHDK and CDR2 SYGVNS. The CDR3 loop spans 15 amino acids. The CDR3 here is CASSANYPNTGELFF. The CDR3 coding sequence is TGTGCCAGCAGTGCCAACTACCCGAACACCGGGGAGCTGTTTTTT. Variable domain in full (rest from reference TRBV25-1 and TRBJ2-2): EADIYQTPRYLVIGTGKKITLECSQTMGHDKMYWYQQDPGMELHLIHYSYGVNSTEKGDLSSESTVSRIRTEHFPLTLESARPSHTSQYLCASSANYPNTGELFFGEGSRLTVL.

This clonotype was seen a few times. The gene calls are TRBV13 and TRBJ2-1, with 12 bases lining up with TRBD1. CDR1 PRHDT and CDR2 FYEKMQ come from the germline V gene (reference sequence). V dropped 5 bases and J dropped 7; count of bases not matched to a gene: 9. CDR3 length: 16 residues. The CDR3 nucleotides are TGTGCCAGCAGCCCCTCGGGGACAGGGGGCCGGAATGAGCAGTTCTTC. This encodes CASSPSGTGGRNEQFF.

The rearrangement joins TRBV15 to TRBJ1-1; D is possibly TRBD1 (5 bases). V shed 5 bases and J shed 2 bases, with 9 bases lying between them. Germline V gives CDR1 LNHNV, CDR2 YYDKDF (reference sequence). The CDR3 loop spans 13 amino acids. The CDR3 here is CATSLGPNTEAFF. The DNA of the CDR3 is TGTGCCACCAGCCTGGGACCAAACACTGAAGCTTTCTTT.

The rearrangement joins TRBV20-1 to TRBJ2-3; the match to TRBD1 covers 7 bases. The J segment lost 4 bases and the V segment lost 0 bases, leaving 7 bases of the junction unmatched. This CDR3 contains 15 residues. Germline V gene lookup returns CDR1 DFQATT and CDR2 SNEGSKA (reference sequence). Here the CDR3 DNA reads TGCAGTGCTAGAGAGGAGCCCCAGGGGGCAGATACGCAGTATTTT. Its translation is CSAREEPQGADTQYF.

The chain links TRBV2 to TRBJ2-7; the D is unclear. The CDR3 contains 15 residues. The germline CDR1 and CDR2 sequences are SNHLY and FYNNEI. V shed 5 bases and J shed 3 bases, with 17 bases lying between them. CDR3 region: CASSTRIAGFYEQYF. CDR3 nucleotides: TGTGCCAGCAGTACTCGGATAGCCGGGTTCTACGAGCAGTACTTC.

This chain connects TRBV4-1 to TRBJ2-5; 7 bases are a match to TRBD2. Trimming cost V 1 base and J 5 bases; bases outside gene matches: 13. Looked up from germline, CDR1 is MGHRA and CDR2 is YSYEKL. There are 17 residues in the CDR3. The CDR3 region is CASSQALGGEGPETQYF. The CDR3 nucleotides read TGCGCCAGCAGCCAAGCTCTTGGGGGGGAGGGCCCCGAGACCCAGTACTTC.

This CDR3 is CATSREKGGGEQFF. In DNA, the CDR3 is TGTGCCACCAGCAGAGAGAAGGGGGGTGGTGAGCAGTTCTTC. The V gene is TRBV15, the J gene TRBJ2-1; possibly TRBD1 or TRBD2 for D (6 bases each). From germline, CDR1 is LNHNV and CDR2 YYDKDF (reference sequence). Trimming cost V 0 bases and J 9 bases, with 12 bases left between them. The CDR3 runs to 14 residues.

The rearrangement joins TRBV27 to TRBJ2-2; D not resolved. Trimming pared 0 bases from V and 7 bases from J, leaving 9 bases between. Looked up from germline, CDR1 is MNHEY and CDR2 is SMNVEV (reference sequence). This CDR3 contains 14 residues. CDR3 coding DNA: TGTGCCAGCAGTTTATCCCCGGTTCTCGGGGAGCTGTTTTTT. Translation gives CASSLSPVLGELFF.

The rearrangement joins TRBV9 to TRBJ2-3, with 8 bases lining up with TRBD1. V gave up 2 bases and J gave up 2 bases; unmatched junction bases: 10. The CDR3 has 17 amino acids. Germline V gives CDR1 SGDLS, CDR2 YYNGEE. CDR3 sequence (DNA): TGTGCCAGCAGCGTGGGGGACAGGCTCCTACCCACAGATACGCAGTATTTT. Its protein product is CASSVGDRLLPTDTQYF.

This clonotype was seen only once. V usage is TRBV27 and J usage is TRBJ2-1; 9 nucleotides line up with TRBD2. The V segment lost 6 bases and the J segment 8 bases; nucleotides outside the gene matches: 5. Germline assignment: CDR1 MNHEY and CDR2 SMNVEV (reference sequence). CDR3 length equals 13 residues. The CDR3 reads CASRVAGVYEQFF. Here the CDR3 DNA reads TGTGCCAGCAGGGTAGCGGGAGTATATGAGCAGTTCTTC.

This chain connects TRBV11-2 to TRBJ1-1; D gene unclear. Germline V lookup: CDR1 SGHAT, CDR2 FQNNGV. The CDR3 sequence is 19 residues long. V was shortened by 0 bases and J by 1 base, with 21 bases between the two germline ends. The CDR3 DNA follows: TGTGCCAGCAGCTTAGATAAGGGCTCGAGGCTGAAAGAGAACACTGAAGCTTTCTTT. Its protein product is CASSLDKGSRLKENTEAFF.

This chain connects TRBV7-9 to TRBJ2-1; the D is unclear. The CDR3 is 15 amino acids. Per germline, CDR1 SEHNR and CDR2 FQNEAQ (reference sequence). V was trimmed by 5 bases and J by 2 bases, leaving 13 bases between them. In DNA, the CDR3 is TGTGCCAGCAGCCACCAGGTGCCTCCCTACAATGAGCAGTTCTTC. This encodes CASSHQVPPYNEQFF.